This T cell receptor beta chain was found in a study of cytomegalovirus exposure and HLA in healthy donors. On this clone: Antigen unknown.

Between the trimmed V and J ends, which lost 6 bases and 4 bases, there was a span of 12 bases. CDR1 is WSHSY, CDR2 SAAADI, per germline. This CDR3 spans 13 amino acids. The PCR used 60 Vbeta and 13 Jbeta primers. Profiling relied on immunoSEQ multiplex PCR, and the TCRdb table lists in-frame clones only, not all of them. The sample has roughly 90,000 clones, roughly 80% seen once. Regarding the study as a whole: Highly shared variants forming one cluster were likely a sequencing artifact.

This sequence joins TRBV10-2 and TRBJ1-2; a weak D match, TRBD1 (6 bases). The sample consisted of PBMCs. The TCR was taken from a man aged 25-45 years in good health and CMV-seropositive. CDR3 DNA: TGCGCCAGCAGAGACTTAGGGGGCTATGGCTACACCTTC. Residues: CASRDLGGYGYTF.